This TCR beta chain is from a study of blood T cell repertoires in COVID-19. The overall study: Both acute and convalescent COVID-19 samples were obtained from the United States, Italy and Spain. PBMCs, B-cell-depleted T cells, or T cells were the source of the cDNA or gDNA that made up the material.

Trimming cost V 0 bases and J 2 bases, with 13 bases left between them. The CDR3 has 16 amino acids. In germline, CDR1 is LGHNA, CDR2 YNFKEQ. Methods used by the authors: Estimated nucleated cell counts came from reference gene primer amplification. Sequencing was performed with immunoSEQ multiplex PCR; in TCRdb, only in-frame clones are kept and a portion is missing. The DNA gave D and trimming, while V, J and clone size come from that table. Of more than 70,000 clones in the sample, around nine tenths are singletons; the top ten hold 0.95% to 1.5%. The chain has TRBV4-2 and TRBJ1-2; D not resolved. Specimen: peripheral blood. The receptor comes from a man older than 75 with active or convalescent COVID-19. CDR3 loop: CASSQDSSGTNYGYTF. The CDR3 DNA follows: TGTGCCAGCAGCCAAGATTCTTCAGGCACGAACTATGGCTACACCTTC.